A selection of T cell receptor beta chains follows, all from one sample in a study of graft-versus-host responses after intestinal transplantation. These receptors lack a known antigen. Method: immunoSEQ multiplex PCR; TCRdb's copy keeps in-frame clones and lacks some. The table has roughly 90,000 clones, 88% seen once. The sequencing used unstimulated CD4+ T cells sorted from spleen or lymph node cells, collected before transplant. These receptors were obtained from a human donor who was the organ donor for an intestinal transplant. CDR3s include the opening cysteine and the closing phenylalanine or tryptophan. A D gene is named only where the DNA matches it firmly. Part of the rows lack a size; the others show once, few, many or a class for expanded clones.

V: TRBV18
D: TRBD2
J: TRBJ2-5
size: .
length: 15
DNA: TGTGCCAGCTCATCTAGCGGGGGGGCCCGAGAGACCCAGTACTTC
CDR3: CASSSSGGARETQYF

V: TRBV5-1
D: .
J: TRBJ1-1
size: once
length: 14
DNA: TGCGCCAGCAGCTTGGACGCAGTGAACACTGAAGCTTTCTTT
CDR3: CASSLDAVNTEAFF

V: TRBV19
D: TRBD1
J: TRBJ1-1
size: few
length: 14
DNA: TGTGCCAGTAGACCCGGGACAGTGAACACTGAAGCTTTCTTT
CDR3: CASRPGTVNTEAFF

V: TRBV5-4
D: TRBD1
J: TRBJ1-1
size: .
length: 17
DNA: TGTGCCAGCAGATCCGGACAGGGGAGTAGAATGAACACTGAAGCTTTCTTT
CDR3: CASRSGQGSRMNTEAFF

V: TRBV10-3
D: .
J: TRBJ2-5
size: .
length: 14
DNA: TGTGCCATCAGTGAGTCATGGAGCCAAGAGACCCAGTACTTC
CDR3: CAISESWSQETQYF

V: TRBV6-5
D: TRBD1
J: TRBJ1-1
size: .
length: 15
DNA: TGTGCCAGCAGGGGGGACAGGACGCGGATAACTGAAGCTTTCTTT
CDR3: CASRGDRTRITEAFF

V: TRBV5-3
D: .
J: TRBJ2-3
size: .
length: 16
DNA: TGTGCCAGAAGCCCGGGATCCCCGGACCACACAGATACGCAGTATTTT
CDR3: CARSPGSPDHTDTQYF

V: TRBV5-4
D: .
J: TRBJ2-7
size: .
length: 15
DNA: TGTGCCAGCAGCCAGGGACACCCGAGCTCCTACGAGCAGTACTTC
CDR3: CASSQGHPSSYEQYF

V: TRBV4-3
D: .
J: TRBJ1-4
size: .
length: 16
DNA: TGCGCCAGCAGCCAAGATCTGGGTGCATTTCGCGGAAAACTGTTTTTT
CDR3: CASSQDLGAFRGKLFF

V: TRBV18
D: .
J: TRBJ2-1
size: .
length: 20
DNA: TGTGCCAGCTCACGGGTCGCTAGCGGTACCGGGGGGCAAAGGGAAGGTGAGCAGTTCTTC
CDR3: CASSRVASGTGGQREGEQFF

V: TRBV7-3
D: .
J: TRBJ1-2
size: .
length: 14
DNA: TGTGCCAGCAGCCCACATACAGGGCTCGGGGGCTACACCTTC
CDR3: CASSPHTGLGGYTF

V: TRBV11-3
D: .
J: TRBJ2-7
size: .
length: 15
DNA: TGTGCCAGCAGCTTAGACAGGGGGGAGGCCTACGAGCAGTACTTC
CDR3: CASSLDRGEAYEQYF

V: TRBV10-3
D: .
J: TRBJ2-7
size: .
length: 13
DNA: TGTGCTATCACGGGGGGCGGACTCAACGAGCAGTACTTC
CDR3: CAITGGGLNEQYF

V: TRBV4-3
D: TRBD2
J: TRBJ2-7
size: .
length: 22
DNA: TGCGCCAGCAGCCAAGCGGTTGCGGCAGACACCGACCCGGGACTAGCTTTATACGAGCAGTACTTC
CDR3: CASSQAVAADTDPGLALYEQYF

V: TRBV2
D: .
J: TRBJ2-7
size: .
length: 14
DNA: TGTGCCAGCAGTGAGGGGACTCGAGGGGGCGAGCAGTACTTC
CDR3: CASSEGTRGGEQYF